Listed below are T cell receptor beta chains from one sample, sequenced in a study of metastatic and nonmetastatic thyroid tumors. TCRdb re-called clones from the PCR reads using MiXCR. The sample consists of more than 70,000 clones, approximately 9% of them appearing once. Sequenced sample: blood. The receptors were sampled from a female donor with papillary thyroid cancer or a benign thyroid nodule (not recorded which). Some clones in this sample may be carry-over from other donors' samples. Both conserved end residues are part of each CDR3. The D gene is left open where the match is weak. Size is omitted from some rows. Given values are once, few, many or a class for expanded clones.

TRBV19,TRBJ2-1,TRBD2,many,TGTGCGAGTGCAAATCCGGGACTAGCGGGGAGGAGTGATGAGCAGTTCTTC,CASANPGLAGRSDEQFF
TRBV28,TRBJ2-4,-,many,TGTGCCAGCAGCTTCAGGGCCCATCTAAAAGGCCAGAAAAACATTCAGTACTTC,CASSFRAHLKGQKNIQYF
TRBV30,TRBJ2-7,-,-,TGTGCCTGGACAGACAGTAGCGAGCAGTACTTC,CAWTDSSEQYF
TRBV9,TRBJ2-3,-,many,TGTGCCAGCAGCGTGGCGGGAAGGGGCACAGATACGCAGTATTTT,CASSVAGRGTDTQYF
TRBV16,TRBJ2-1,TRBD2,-,TGTGCCAGCAGCCAATCGAGGGGAGGGAATGAGCAGTTCTTC,CASSQSRGGNEQFF
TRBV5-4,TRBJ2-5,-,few,TGTGCCAGCAGCTTGACCTTGGGGGAGACCCAGTACTTC,CASSLTLGETQYF
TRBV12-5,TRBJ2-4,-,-,TGTGCTAGTGGCGTGTCCATAGGGGACTTTCTCCCTGGGGCCAAAAACATTCAGTACTTC,CASGVSIGDFLPGAKNIQYF
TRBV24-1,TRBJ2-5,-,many,TGTGCCACCAGTGATCTGTCCGGGGACCAAGAGACCCAGTACTTC,CATSDLSGDQETQYF
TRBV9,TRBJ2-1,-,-,TGTGCCAGCAGCGTAGAGTTGGGTGATGAGCAGTTCTTC,CASSVELGDEQFF
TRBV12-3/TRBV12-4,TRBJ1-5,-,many,TGTGCCAGCAGTTCCAAAGACGGAGTAAATCAGCCCCAGCATTTT,CASSSKDGVNQPQHF